This passage covers 31 T cell receptor beta chains from one sample sequenced in a study of OX40 agonist ivuxolimab in advanced cancers. The method was immunoSEQ multiplex PCR; TCRdb's version includes in-frame clones alone and lacks a portion of them. The sample lists tens of thousands of clones, around nine tenths occurring once. The source was CD4+ or CD8+ T cells sorted from blood, collected in a trial of the OX40 agonist ivuxolimab. The receptors come from an adult with an advanced solid tumor such as melanoma, head and neck, liver or kidney cancer.

V usage is TRBV5-6 and J usage is TRBJ2-5; possibly TRBD1 for D (6 bases). The germline V gene encodes CDR1 SGHDT and CDR2 YYEEEE. Trimming cost V 2 bases and J 8 bases, with 10 bases left between them. The CDR3 contains 12 residues. For the CDR3, the DNA is TGTGCCAGCAGCTTAGGGGGATCCACCCAGTACTTC. Amino acid sequence: CASSLGGSTQYF.

The V and J genes are TRBV7-8 and TRBJ2-4, with D maybe TRBD2 (6 bases). The CDR3 has 16 residues. Germline V CDR1 and CDR2: SGHVS, FQNEAQ. The V end lost 0 bases, the J end lost 0 bases, and 9 bases lay between the germline ends. Here the CDR3 reads CASSLAAGLAKNIQYF. The DNA for the CDR3 is TGTGCCAGCAGCTTAGCCGCGGGACTAGCCAAAAACATTCAGTACTTC.

In nucleotides, the CDR3 is TGTGCCAGCAGCGTAGACGGGCGAGGAGGAACCGGGGAGCTGTTTTTT. Its protein is CASSVDGRGGTGELFF. The rearrangement uses TRBV9 and TRBJ2-2; D is possibly TRBD2 (5 bases). This CDR3 is 16 amino acids long. Trimming shortened V by 0 bases and J by 5 bases, and 14 bases separated the two germline ends. Germline V CDR1 and CDR2: SGDLS, YYNGEE.

The DNA for the CDR3 is TGCGCCAGCAGTCGAACCGGGGGAATCACTGAAGCTTTCTTT. Its protein is CASSRTGGITEAFF. The chain carries TRBV5-1 and TRBJ1-1, with D possibly matching TRBD1 (5 bases). Trimming cost V 5 bases and J 4 bases, with 15 bases left between them. CDR1 and CDR2 (germline): SGHRS, YFSETQ. CDR3 length equals 14 residues.

Relative to its sample, this clone is medium-sized. V and J are TRBV27 and TRBJ2-1; tentative D call: TRBD2 (6 bases). The ends were cut back, 2 bases at V and 10 bases at J, with 9 bases in the middle. The CDR3 contains 12 residues. Germline CDR1 is MNHEY and CDR2 is SMNVEV (reference sequence). CDR3 DNA: TGTGCCAGCAGTTTAGGGGGGAGGGAGCAGTTCTTC. It codes for CASSLGGREQFF.

The chain is built from TRBV9 and TRBJ2-1, with D perhaps TRBD1 or TRBD2 (5 bases each). This CDR3 is built from 12 residues. The ends were cut back, 6 bases at V and 9 bases at J, with 13 bases in the middle. Germline lookup yields CDR1 SGDLS and CDR2 YYNGEE. The CDR3 DNA is TGTGCCAGCACCCAATTGGGGGTTGAGCAGTTCTTC. This gives the protein CASTQLGVEQFF.

The rearrangement uses TRBV19 and TRBJ2-1, with D possibly TRBD1 on 6 matching bases. Germline values: CDR1 LNHDA, CDR2 SQIVND (reference sequence). The CDR3 contains 13 residues. V was clipped by 5 bases and J by 6 bases, with 11 bases between them. In DNA, the CDR3 is TGTGCCAGTAGTCCAATAGGGGGCAATGAGCAGTTCTTC. Amino acid sequence: CASSPIGGNEQFF. Complete variable domain (other parts from reference TRBV19 and TRBJ2-1): DGGITQSPKYLFRKEGQNVTLSCEQNLNHDAMYWYRQDPGQGLRLIYYSQIVNDFQKGDIAEGYSVSREKKESFPLTVTSAQKNPTAFYLCASSPIGGNEQFFGPGTRLTVL.

Concerning this clone itself: One junction end disagrees with the germline gene, perhaps due to a read error. The genes are TRBV11-2 and TRBJ2-7; 12 positions match TRBD2. CDR3 length: 18 residues. Germline lookup yields CDR1 SGHAT and CDR2 FQNNGV. CDR3 region: CASSLGGASGRDFYEQYF. DNA for the CDR3: TGTGCCAGCAGTTTAGGTGGGGCTAGCGGGAGGGATTTCTACGAGCAGTACTTC. Using reference TRBV11-2 and TRBJ2-7 for the parts outside the CDR3, the full variable domain is EAGVAQSPRYKIIEKRQSVAFWCNPISGHATLYWYQQILGQGPKLLIQFQNNGVVDDSQLPKDRFSAERLKGVDSTLKIQPAKLEDSAVYLCASSLGGASGRDFYEQYFGPGTRLTVT.

The CDR3 loop is CASSLHRDPGYEQYF. The CDR3 coding sequence is TGCGCCAGCAGCTTGCACCGGGACCCAGGCTACGAGCAGTACTTC. This chain connects TRBV5-1 to TRBJ2-7, with D possibly being TRBD1 or TRBD2 (5 bases each). V lost 1 base and J lost 3, with 14 bases in between. The germline CDR1 and CDR2 sequences are SGHRS and YFSETQ. The CDR3 contains 15 residues.

J is TRBJ2-1 and V is TRBV19; D uncertain. This CDR3 region has 17 residues. Germline CDR1 and CDR2: LNHDA and SQIVND (reference sequence). Trimming shortened V by 5 bases and J by 6 bases, and 23 bases separated the two germline ends. The DNA for the CDR3 is TGTGCCAGTAGTGACGGCGGCACATGGACGGTCAGCAATGAGCAGTTCTTC. Translating it yields CASSDGGTWTVSNEQFF.

This chain connects TRBV28 to TRBJ2-2, with D maybe TRBD2 (5 bases). This CDR3 spans 13 amino acids. The germline V gene has CDR1 MDHEN and CDR2 SYDVKM. The V end lost 9 bases, the J end lost 1 base, and 9 bases lay between the germline ends. Written as DNA, the CDR3 is TGTGCCAGTAGTGGGAGGAACACCGGGGAGCTGTTTTTT. Protein sequence: CASSGRNTGELFF.

The rearrangement uses TRBV27 and TRBJ2-7; 10 bases are a match to TRBD1. The CDR3 spans 15 residues. CDR1 MNHEY and CDR2 SMNVEV come from the germline V gene (reference sequence). The V gene end was trimmed by 2 bases and the J gene end by 6 bases; junction bases not matched to a gene: 7. CDR3 residues: CASSLAGQGIVEQYF. For the CDR3, the DNA is TGTGCCAGCAGTTTAGCGGGACAGGGGATCGTCGAGCAGTACTTC.

This rearrangement joins TRBV2 to TRBJ2-1; weak D call: TRBD2 (6 bases). V lost 3 bases and J 5 bases, leaving 14 bases between the germline ends. Per germline, CDR1 SNHLY and CDR2 FYNNEI. CDR3 size: 15 residues. CDR3 DNA sequence: TGTGCCAGCAGTGAGGCGGGGATAGCAGACAATGAGCAGTTCTTC. It specifies CASSEAGIADNEQFF.

This clone was seen only a few times. The chain links TRBV30 to TRBJ1-1, with D uncertain. The CDR3 consists of 12 residues. Germline V lookup: CDR1 GTSNPN, CDR2 SVGIG (reference sequence). The V gene lost 5 bases and the J gene lost 1 base, with 8 bases spanning the gap. Here the CDR3 reads CAWADGNTEAFF. The CDR3 DNA follows: TGTGCCTGGGCGGACGGGAACACTGAAGCTTTCTTT.

The V gene is TRBV6-1, the J gene TRBJ2-1; D remains unclear. Trimming took off 6 bases at V and 0 bases at J, with 9 bases between the two ends. The germline V gene has CDR1 MNHNS and CDR2 SASEGT. There are 14 residues in the CDR3. The CDR3 coding sequence is TGTGCCAGCAGCAATCACCCCTCCTACAATGAGCAGTTCTTC. This encodes CASSNHPSYNEQFF.

The chain joins TRBV7-8 to TRBJ2-1; TRBD2 aligns across 11 bases. This CDR3 has 17 residues. V was pared by 3 bases and J by 4 bases, with 8 bases of the junction left unmatched. Germline V lookup: CDR1 SGHVS, CDR2 FQNEAQ. CDR3 DNA sequence: TGTGCCAGCAGCTTCGGGAGGGGGACTAGCGGATACAATGAGCAGTTCTTC. It codes for CASSFGRGTSGYNEQFF.

V usage is TRBV12-2 and J usage is TRBJ1-5. TRBV12-2 represents a pseudogene. This CDR3 is 16 amino acids long. CDR3 sequence reads: CASRLTGQVSRQPQHF. As DNA, the CDR3 is TGTGCAAGTCGCTTAACGGGCCAGGTGAGCCGTCAGCCCCAGCATTTT.

The chain uses TRBV2 and TRBJ2-5; the D is unclear. The V end lost 4 bases, the J end lost 10 bases, and 7 bases lay between the germline ends. The germline CDR1 and CDR2 sequences are SNHLY and FYNNEI. The CDR3 consists of 10 residues. The CDR3 nucleotides read TGTGCCAGCAGTGTTAGAGACCAGTACTTC. This gives the protein CASSVRDQYF.

This clone turned up a few times. The chain has TRBV7-9 and TRBJ2-4; 12 bases are shared with TRBD1. CDR3 length equals 17 residues. J was trimmed by 3 bases and V by 5 bases; bases with no gene match: 8. The germline V gene has CDR1 SEHNR and CDR2 FQNEAQ (reference sequence). The CDR3 is CASSGWDRGPGKNIQYF. The CDR3 bases are TGTGCCAGCAGCGGATGGGACAGGGGGCCAGGCAAAAACATTCAGTACTTC.

CDR3 DNA sequence: TGCGCCAGCAGCGGGACAGGGGAGATGAACACTGAAGCTTTCTTT. This sequence encodes CASSGTGEMNTEAFF. This chain uses TRBV5-1 with TRBJ1-1, with 10 bases lining up with TRBD1. Germline V gene data show CDR1 as SGHRS and CDR2 as YFSETQ. The CDR3 is made up of 15 amino acids. J gave up 0 bases and V 4 bases, and 3 bases lay outside the gene matches.

The rearrangement joins TRBV5-1 to TRBJ1-5, with D tentatively TRBD1 (6 bases). V was clipped by 0 bases and J by 3 bases, with 10 bases between them. The length of the CDR3 is 15 residues. Germline V gene sequence: CDR1 SGHRS, CDR2 YFSETQ. The DNA for the CDR3 is TGCGCCAGCAGCTTGGGTGGGGGCATCAATCAGCCCCAGCATTTT. As protein: CASSLGGGINQPQHF.

The CDR3 spells CASSVSDRVYGYTF. The CDR3 bases are TGTGCCAGTAGTGTATCGGACAGAGTCTATGGCTACACCTTC. J is TRBJ1-2 and V is TRBV19; a possible D gene is TRBD1 (6 bases). The CDR3 extends over 14 amino acids. Germline lookup yields CDR1 LNHDA and CDR2 SQIVND (reference sequence). The V gene lost 5 bases and the J gene lost 4 bases, with 14 bases spanning the gap.

The chain employs TRBV2 and TRBJ1-2; 9 nucleotides agree with TRBD1. The germline V gene has CDR1 SNHLY and CDR2 FYNNEI. Losses at the gene ends were 2 bases for V and 6 bases for J; bases not matched to a gene: 1. The CDR3 runs to 13 residues. The CDR3 DNA reads as TGTGCCAGCAGTGAAAGGACAGGGGATGGCTACACCTTC. Residues: CASSERTGDGYTF.

This clone was recorded only once. V gene TRBV4-3 combines with J gene TRBJ1-5; unclear D gene. Germline CDR1 reads LGHNA; CDR2 reads YSLEER. The CDR3 has 15 residues. The V and J ends lost 0 bases and 5 bases respectively, with 11 bases between them. CDR3 coding DNA: TGCGCCAGCAGCCAAGATCTGACGGGCTATCAGCCCCAGCATTTT. It encodes CASSQDLTGYQPQHF.

The rearrangement joins TRBV6-1 to TRBJ2-7; D gene uncertain. The length of the CDR3 is 14 residues. The germline V gene encodes CDR1 MNHNS and CDR2 SASEGT. Trimming left V 3 bases short and J 5 bases short, with 14 bases between. CDR3 DNA sequence: TGTGCCAGCAGTGACCTCGTCGGGTTCCACGAGCAGTACTTC. Translating gives CASSDLVGFHEQYF.

A single count supports this clone. The chain is built from TRBV11-2 and TRBJ2-7, with D perhaps given as TRBD1 or TRBD2 (6 bases each). CDR3 length: 17 amino acids. With 3 bases removed from V and 1 base from J, the gap between germline ends came to 19 bases. In germline, CDR1 is SGHAT, CDR2 FQNNGV. CDR3 region: CASSLGGTGKKSYEQYF. CDR3 DNA: TGTGCCAGCAGCTTGGGGGGTACAGGGAAAAAATCCTACGAGCAGTACTTC.

The chain carries TRBV4-3 and TRBJ2-2, with D perhaps given as TRBD1 or TRBD2 (6 bases each). Germline lookup yields CDR1 LGHNA and CDR2 YSLEER. V lost 0 bases and J lost 1, with 12 bases in between. The CDR3 extends over 17 amino acids. CDR3: CASSQERGALNTGELFF. Written as DNA, the CDR3 is TGCGCCAGCAGCCAAGAAAGGGGGGCACTGAACACCGGGGAGCTGTTTTTT.

Details on this clone: The junction departs from germline at one end; a sequencing error may be responsible. V usage is TRBV29-1 and J usage is TRBJ2-3; tentatively, D is TRBD2 (8 bases). Germline V gives CDR1 SQVTM, CDR2 ANQGSEA. The CDR3 consists of 16 residues. In DNA, the CDR3 is TGCAGCGGTGAAGGGGGCGGTAGCGGGACCTCAGATACGCAGTATTTT. Residues: CSGEGGGSGTSDTQYF.

The V and J genes are TRBV9 and TRBJ2-1, with 10 bases matching TRBD2. Germline V gene sequence: CDR1 SGDLS, CDR2 YYNGEE. V gave up 0 bases and J gave up 5 bases; unmatched junction bases: 8. This CDR3 region has 17 residues. CDR3 nucleotide sequence: TGTGCCAGCAGCGTAGCCGGAGCGGGAGGGCCGGACAATGAGCAGTTCTTC. Its protein is CASSVAGAGGPDNEQFF.

This clone came up a few times. This chain uses TRBV5-6 with TRBJ1-1; D unresolved. This CDR3 has 13 amino acids. The V gene lost 1 base and the J gene lost 4 bases, with 8 bases spanning the gap. CDR1 and CDR2 (germline): SGHDT, YYEEEE. CDR3 in amino acids: CASSLQDTTEAFF. CDR3 in DNA: TGTGCCAGCAGCTTGCAGGATACCACTGAAGCTTTCTTT.

The V gene is TRBV27, the J gene TRBJ1-5; a possible D gene is TRBD1 (5 bases). The V and J ends lost 2 bases and 8 bases respectively, with 10 bases between them. The CDR3 loop spans 13 amino acids. Looked up from germline, CDR1 is MNHEY and CDR2 is SMNVEV (reference sequence). The CDR3 region has the DNA TGTGCCAGCAGTTTAGGGGGATCGGAGCCCCAGCATTTT. Its protein product is CASSLGGSEPQHF.